This is a list of T cell receptor beta chains from one sample in a study of glioma-infiltrating T cells. TCRdb analysed the multiplex PCR reads with MiXCR anew, one entry per CDR3 protein. The profile shows roughly 120,000 distinct CDR3 sequences, roughly 23% of them singletons. Input material: glioma tissue, nonneoplastic brain tissue, or PBMCs (not recorded which). These receptors all come from a human donor with low-grade glioma or glioblastoma, undergoing nonglioma brain surgery, or in good health (not recorded which). Both conserved end residues are part of each CDR3.

14,TRBV6-1,TRBJ2-7,CASSLAGGPDEQYF
17,TRBV5-1,TRBJ2-6,CASSRGLPHSGANVLTF
16,TRBV6-6,TRBJ2-5,CASSYFGQGARETQYF
14,TRBV20-1,TRBJ2-5,CSDRSTGAEETQYF
11,TRBV5-1,TRBJ1-1,CASSFAGQAFF
14,TRBV5-1,TRBJ1-2,CASSLSQSSHGYTF
12,TRBV3-1,TRBJ2-3,CASSPDKHTQYF
14,TRBV12-3/TRBV12-4,TRBJ2-7,CASRKAGNLHEQYF
12,TRBV30,TRBJ1-2,CAIKTFNYGYTF
15,TRBV28,TRBJ1-1,CATHPIGDSNTEAFF
14,TRBV20-1,TRBJ2-5,CSAHLTSGQETQYF
15,TRBV6-2/TRBV6-3,TRBJ1-5,CASSYPTHSNQPQHF
16,TRBV19,TRBJ1-1,CASSPRQGEVNTEAFF
14,TRBV10-3,TRBJ2-7,CAIKPGQGTTRLYF
11,TRBV20-1,TRBJ2-5,CSAIDLETQYF
13,TRBV28,TRBJ2-2,CASSTRVTGELFF
13,TRBV12-3/TRBV12-4,TRBJ1-1,CASGLTENTEALF
15,TRBV7-2,TRBJ2-1,CASSLVRARGAEQFF
16,TRBV19,TRBJ1-2,CASRRPSETANYGYTF
15,TRBV7-9,TRBJ1-2,CASSSGQGAFYGYTF
14,TRBV5-1,TRBJ2-3,CASSPQGGGDTQYF
14,TRBV27,TRBJ1-5,CASSLGGINQPQHF
12,TRBV6-5,TRBJ2-3,CASSYGANTEYF
11,TRBV30,TRBJ2-5,CAWSVQETQYF
14,TRBV20-1,TRBJ1-4,CSARDYRGEEKLFF
15,TRBV4-3,TRBJ2-7,CASSHSSGSSYEQYF
14,TRBV7-9,TRBJ2-3,CASSLSGRSGTQYF
15,TRBV19,TRBJ2-5,CASSLRKAYQETQYF
15,TRBV6-1,TRBJ2-3,CASSSLAGEADTQYF
15,TRBV20-1,TRBJ2-7,CTASSALAVSYEQYF
13,TRBV20-1,TRBJ2-5,CSAAETGRETQYF
16,TRBV4-3,TRBJ2-3,CASSQEWGAVTDTQYF